The 6 T cell receptor beta chains given below trace back to one sample, sequenced in a study of blood T cell repertoires in COVID-19. The assay was immunoSEQ multiplex PCR, and TCRdb's table has in-frame clones only and misses some. The table has 120,000 or so clones, approximately 80% seen once. The sample was peripheral blood. Receptors originate from a man aged 55 to 70 with acute or convalescent COVID-19.

The rearrangement links TRBV5-1 to TRBJ2-1; D is ambiguous. The V end lost 6 bases, the J end lost 0 bases, and 10 bases lay between the germline ends. Germline V lookup: CDR1 SGHRS, CDR2 YFSETQ. The CDR3 has 14 residues. The CDR3 nucleotides are TGCGCCAGCACAATAGTTCCCTCCTACAATGAGCAGTTCTTC. It translates to CASTIVPSYNEQFF.

The chain uses TRBV5-1 and TRBJ2-3; D might be TRBD2 (5 bases). V lost 5 bases, J lost 4 bases, and 5 bases lay in between. The germline CDR1 and CDR2 sequences are SGHRS and YFSETQ. The length of the CDR3 is 11 residues. The CDR3 region has the DNA TGCGCCAGCAGACTAGCAGATACGCAGTATTTT. It encodes CASRLADTQYF.

DNA for the CDR3: TGTGCCAGCACCCACGCAATACAGGTTTCCTATGGCTACACCTTC. Its translation is CASTHAIQVSYGYTF. J is TRBJ1-2 and V is TRBV6-5; TRBD1 is a possible D gene (5 bases). The CDR3 covers 15 residues. Per germline, CDR1 MNHEY and CDR2 SVGAGI. V was trimmed by 7 bases and J by 4 bases, leaving 19 bases between them.

This chain links TRBV29-1 with TRBJ1-4; no clear D gene. Germline CDR1 and CDR2: SQVTM and ANQGSEA. The CDR3 is made up of 14 amino acids. V lost 7 bases and J lost 3, with 15 bases in between. CDR3 residues: CSAGVSRANEKLFF. The CDR3 DNA is TGCAGCGCTGGGGTGTCGAGGGCTAATGAAAAACTGTTTTTT.

The chain has TRBV28 and TRBJ2-2; 8 nucleotides match TRBD1. CDR3 length equals 20 residues. The ends lost 2 bases at V and 3 bases at J; junction bases unmatched: 17. Looked up from germline, CDR1 is MDHEN and CDR2 is SYDVKM. CDR3: CASSLSDRGNKPTDTGELFF. CDR3 in DNA: TGTGCCAGCAGTTTAAGTGACAGGGGTAATAAACCTACGGACACCGGGGAGCTGTTTTTT.

The J gene is TRBJ1-1, the V gene TRBV19, with TRBD1 matching over 10 bases. Trimming cost V 8 bases and J 4 bases; bases outside gene matches: 7. Per germline, CDR1 LNHDA and CDR2 SQIVND (reference sequence). The CDR3 runs 14 residues. The CDR3 protein is CASAIGTGVTEAFF. CDR3 bases: TGTGCCAGTGCGATCGGGACAGGGGTCACTGAAGCTTTCTTT.